This T cell receptor (beta chain) was identified during a study of T cells in Graves' hyperthyroidism and ophthalmopathy. Study-level findings and limits: Most thyroid clonotypes that were expanded above 0.001 also turned up in blood.

RNA transcripts yielded amplified TCR beta CDR3 regions. Primed by the HTBI set, a first-round RT-PCR was run on the TCR CDR3. Each CDR3 protein is one row after TCRdb ran MiXCR on the multiplex PCR reads. Counted here are about 330,000 distinct CDR3 sequences, about an eighth occurring once; the ten biggest clones make up almost 35%. Germline V gene sequence: CDR1 DFQATT, CDR2 SNEGSKA (reference sequence). The CDR3 totals 14 residues. V gave up 4 bases and J gave up 10 bases; unmatched junction bases: 11. This clonotype has only a few counts. What it binds is not known. The TCR originated in a woman aged 40 to 55 with Graves' ophthalmopathy. What was sequenced was blood. This chain joins TRBV20-1 and TRBJ1-1; the match to TRBD1 covers 11 bases. CDR3 in amino acids: CSAIRDRGALGAFF. CDR3 DNA sequence: TGCAGTGCTATACGGGACAGGGGGGCCCTGGGAGCTTTCTTT.